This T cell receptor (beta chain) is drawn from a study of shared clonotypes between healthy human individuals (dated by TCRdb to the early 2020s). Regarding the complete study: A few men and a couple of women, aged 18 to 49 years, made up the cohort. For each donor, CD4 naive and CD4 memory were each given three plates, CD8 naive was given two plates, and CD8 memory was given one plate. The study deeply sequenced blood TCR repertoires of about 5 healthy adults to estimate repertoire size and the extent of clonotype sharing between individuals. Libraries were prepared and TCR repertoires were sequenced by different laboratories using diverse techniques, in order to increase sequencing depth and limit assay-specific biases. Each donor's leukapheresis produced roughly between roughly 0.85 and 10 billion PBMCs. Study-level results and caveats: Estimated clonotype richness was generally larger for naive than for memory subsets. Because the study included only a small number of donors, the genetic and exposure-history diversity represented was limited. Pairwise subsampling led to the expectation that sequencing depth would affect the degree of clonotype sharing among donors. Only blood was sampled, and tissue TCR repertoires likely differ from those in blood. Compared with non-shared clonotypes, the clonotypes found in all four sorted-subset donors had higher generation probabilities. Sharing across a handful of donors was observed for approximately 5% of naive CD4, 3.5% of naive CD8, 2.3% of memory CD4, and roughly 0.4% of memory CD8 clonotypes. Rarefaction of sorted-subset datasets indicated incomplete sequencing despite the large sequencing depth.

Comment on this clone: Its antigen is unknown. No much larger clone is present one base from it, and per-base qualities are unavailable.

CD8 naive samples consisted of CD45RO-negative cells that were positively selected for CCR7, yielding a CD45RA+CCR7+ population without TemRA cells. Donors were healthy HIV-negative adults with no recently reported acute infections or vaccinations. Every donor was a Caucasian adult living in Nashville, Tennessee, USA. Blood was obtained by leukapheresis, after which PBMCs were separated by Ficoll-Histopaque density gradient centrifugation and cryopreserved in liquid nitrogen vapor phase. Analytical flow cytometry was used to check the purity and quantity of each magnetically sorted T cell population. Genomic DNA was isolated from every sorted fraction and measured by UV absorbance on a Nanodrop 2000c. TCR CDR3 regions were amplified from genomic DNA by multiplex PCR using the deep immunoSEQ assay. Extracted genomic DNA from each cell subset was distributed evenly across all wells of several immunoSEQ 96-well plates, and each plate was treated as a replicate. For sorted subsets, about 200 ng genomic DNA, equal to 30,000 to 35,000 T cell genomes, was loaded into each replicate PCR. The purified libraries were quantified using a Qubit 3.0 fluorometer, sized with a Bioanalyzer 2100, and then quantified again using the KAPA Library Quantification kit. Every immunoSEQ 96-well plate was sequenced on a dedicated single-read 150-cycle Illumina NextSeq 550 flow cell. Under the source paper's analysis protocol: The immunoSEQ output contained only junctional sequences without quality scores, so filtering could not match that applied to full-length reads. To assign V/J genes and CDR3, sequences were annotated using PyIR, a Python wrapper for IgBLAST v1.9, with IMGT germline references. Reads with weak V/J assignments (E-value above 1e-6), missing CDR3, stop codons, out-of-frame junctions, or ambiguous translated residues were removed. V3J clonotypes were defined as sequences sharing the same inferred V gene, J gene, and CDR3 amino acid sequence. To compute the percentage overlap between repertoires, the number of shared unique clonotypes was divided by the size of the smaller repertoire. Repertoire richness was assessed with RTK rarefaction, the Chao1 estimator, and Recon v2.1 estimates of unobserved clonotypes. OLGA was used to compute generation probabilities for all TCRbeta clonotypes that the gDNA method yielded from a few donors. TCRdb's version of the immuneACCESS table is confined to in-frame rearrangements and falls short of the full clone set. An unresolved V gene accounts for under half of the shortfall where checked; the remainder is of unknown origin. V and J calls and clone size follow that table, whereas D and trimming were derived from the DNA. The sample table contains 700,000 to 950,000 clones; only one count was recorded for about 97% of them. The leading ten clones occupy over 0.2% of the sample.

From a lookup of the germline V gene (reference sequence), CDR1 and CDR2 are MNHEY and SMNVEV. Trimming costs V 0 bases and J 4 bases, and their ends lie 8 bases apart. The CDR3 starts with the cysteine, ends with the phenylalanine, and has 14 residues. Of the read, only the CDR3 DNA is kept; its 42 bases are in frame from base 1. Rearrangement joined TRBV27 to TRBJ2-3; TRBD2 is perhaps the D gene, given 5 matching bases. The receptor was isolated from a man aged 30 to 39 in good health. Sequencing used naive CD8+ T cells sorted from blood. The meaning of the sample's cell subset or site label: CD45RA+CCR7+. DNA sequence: TGTGCCAGCAGTTTATCAACTAGTCCAGATACGCAGTATTTT. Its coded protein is CASSLSTSPDTQYF.